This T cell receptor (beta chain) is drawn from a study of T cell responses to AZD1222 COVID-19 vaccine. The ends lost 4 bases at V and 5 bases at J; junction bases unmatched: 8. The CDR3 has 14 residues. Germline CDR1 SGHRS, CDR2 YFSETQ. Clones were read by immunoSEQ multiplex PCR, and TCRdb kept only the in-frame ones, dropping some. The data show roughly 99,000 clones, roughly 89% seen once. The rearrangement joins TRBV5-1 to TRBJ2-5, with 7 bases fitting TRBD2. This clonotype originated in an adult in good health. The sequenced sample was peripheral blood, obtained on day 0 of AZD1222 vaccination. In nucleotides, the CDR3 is TGCGCCAGCAGCCTGAGTAGCGGGCGGGAGACCCAGTACTTC. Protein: CASSLSSGRETQYF. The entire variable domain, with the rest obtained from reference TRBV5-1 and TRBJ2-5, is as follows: KAGVTQTPRYLIKTRGQQVTLSCSPISGHRSVSWYQQTPGQGLQFLFEYFSETQRNKGNFPGRFSGRQFSNSRSEMNVSTLELGDSALYLCASSLSSGRETQYFGPGTRLLVL.